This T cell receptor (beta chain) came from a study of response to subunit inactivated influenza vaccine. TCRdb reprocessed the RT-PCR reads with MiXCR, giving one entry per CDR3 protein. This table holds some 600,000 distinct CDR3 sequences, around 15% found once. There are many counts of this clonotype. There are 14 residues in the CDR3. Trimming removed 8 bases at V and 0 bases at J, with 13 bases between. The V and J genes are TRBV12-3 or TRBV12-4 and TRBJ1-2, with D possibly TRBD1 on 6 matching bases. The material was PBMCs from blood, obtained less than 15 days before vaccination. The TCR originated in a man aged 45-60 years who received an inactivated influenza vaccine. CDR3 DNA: TGTGCCAGCGGTCGGACAGATGCTAACTATGGCTACACCTTC. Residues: CASGRTDANYGYTF.